A single sample gave rise to the 16 T cell receptor beta chains below, sequenced in a study of T cell changes during pregnancy in multiple sclerosis. Measured with immunoSEQ multiplex PCR; TCRdb has only the in-frame clones, and not every one. Among approximately 48,000 clones listed, 90% to 95% were seen once. The sequences come from CD8+ T cells from peripheral blood mononuclear cells, collected before pregnancy. Receptor source: a female donor with multiple sclerosis, enrolled in a pregnancy study.

The V gene is TRBV11-2, the J gene TRBJ1-4; tentatively, D is TRBD1 (5 bases). CDR1 and CDR2 (germline): SGHAT, FQNNGV. Trimming shortened V by 3 bases and J by 6 bases, and 11 bases separated the two germline ends. The CDR3 totals 14 residues. The chain's CDR3 is CASSLAGYDEKLFF. CDR3 in DNA: TGTGCCAGCAGCTTGGCAGGGTACGATGAAAAACTGTTTTTT.

The chain uses TRBV13 and TRBJ2-1; TRBD1 matches 7 bases. J was trimmed by 5 bases and V by 4 bases; bases with no gene match: 8. This CDR3 region has 15 residues. Germline V gene data show CDR1 as PRHDT and CDR2 as FYEKMQ (reference sequence). The CDR3 sequence: CASSSDREPDNEQFF. CDR3 in DNA: TGTGCCAGCAGCTCTGACAGGGAACCAGACAATGAGCAGTTCTTC. The variable domain in full, with the rest retrieved from reference TRBV13 and TRBJ2-1, is AAGVIQSPRHLIKEKRETATLKCYPIPRHDTVYWYQQGPGQDPQFLISFYEKMQSDKGSIPDRFSAQQFSDYHSELNMSSLELGDSALYFCASSSDREPDNEQFFGPGTRLTVL.

The genes are TRBV25-1 and TRBJ2-2; 7 nucleotides line up with TRBD1. The trim removed 6 bases at V and 0 bases at J, leaving 7 bases unmatched. Germline V gives CDR1 MGHDK, CDR2 SYGVNS. CDR3 size: 16 residues. CDR3 nucleotide sequence: TGTGCCAGCAGGGAAACCGGGACAGCGAACACCGGGGAGCTGTTTTTT. Protein: CASRETGTANTGELFF. Using reference TRBV25-1 and TRBJ2-2 for the parts outside the CDR3, the full variable domain is EADIYQTPRYLVIGTGKKITLECSQTMGHDKMYWYQQDPGMELHLIHYSYGVNSTEKGDLSSESTVSRIRTEHFPLTLESARPSHTSQYLCASRETGTANTGELFFGEGSRLTVL.

This chain joins TRBV7-9 and TRBJ2-7; 8 bases line up with TRBD1. This CDR3 region has 15 residues. J lost 2 bases, V lost 3 bases, and 6 bases had no gene match. The V gene's germline CDR1 is SEHNR and CDR2 FQNEAQ (reference sequence). The CDR3 DNA is TGTGCCAGCAGCTTGCAAAACAGGGGGGCCTACGAGCAGTACTTC. It is translated as CASSLQNRGAYEQYF.

This clone was seen only once. The V and J genes are TRBV7-9 and TRBJ1-2, with unresolved D. Trimming pared 4 bases from V and 8 bases from J, leaving 17 bases between. There are 14 residues in the CDR3. The germline V gene has CDR1 SEHNR and CDR2 FQNEAQ (reference sequence). The CDR3: CASSSPGWPYGYTF. CDR3 sequence (DNA): TGTGCCAGCAGCTCACCAGGATGGCCCTACGGCTACACCTTC.

The chain links TRBV27 to TRBJ2-1; 7 nucleotides match TRBD2. The length of the CDR3 is 14 residues. The germline gives CDR1 MNHEY, CDR2 SMNVEV (reference sequence). V trimming: 6 bases; J trimming: 0 bases; junction bases outside the gene matches: 2. The CDR3 bases are TGTGCCAGCAGAACTAGCGCCTCCTACAATGAGCAGTTCTTC. It encodes CASRTSASYNEQFF.

This chain links TRBV27 with TRBJ2-1, with 8 bases that match TRBD2. The CDR3 totals 15 residues. Germline lookup yields CDR1 MNHEY and CDR2 SMNVEV (reference sequence). The junction had 14 bases not matched to a gene; V was cut back by 8 bases and J by 8 bases. The DNA for the CDR3 is TGTGCCAGCCGACCCGGGACTAGTGCCAGGGATGAGCAGTTCTTC. Translated: CASRPGTSARDEQFF.

The chain uses TRBV27 and TRBJ2-7; D perhaps matches TRBD1 (6 bases). Trimming took off 5 bases at V and 0 bases at J, with 14 bases between the two ends. CDR1 is MNHEY, CDR2 SMNVEV, per germline (reference sequence). The CDR3 is 15 residues long. The CDR3 loop is CASSLQGPLSYEQYF. The DNA of the CDR3 is TGTGCCAGCAGTCTACAGGGTCCCCTCTCCTACGAGCAGTACTTC.

V usage is TRBV4-2 and J usage is TRBJ2-1; D may be TRBD2 (5 bases). The V and J ends lost 4 bases and 5 bases respectively, with 12 bases between them. CDR1 is LGHNA and CDR2 is YNFKEQ in the germline V gene. This CDR3 contains 14 residues. The CDR3 reads CASSPLFSDNEQFF. CDR3 coding DNA: TGTGCCAGCAGCCCTCTCTTTAGCGACAATGAGCAGTTCTTC.

This rearrangement joins TRBV6-1 to TRBJ2-1; unclear D gene. Looked up from germline, CDR1 is MNHNS and CDR2 is SASEGT. The CDR3 runs to 11 residues. Trimming shortened V by 8 bases and J by 4 bases, and 6 bases separated the two germline ends. The CDR3 is CASYGYNEQFF. CDR3 in DNA: TGTGCCAGCTACGGGTACAATGAGCAGTTCTTC.

The J gene is TRBJ1-2, the V gene TRBV30; 8 positions match TRBD1. Germline CDR1 reads GTSNPN; CDR2 reads SVGIG (reference sequence). This CDR3 is built from 16 residues. The J segment lost 4 bases and the V segment lost 3 bases, leaving 13 bases of the junction unmatched. For the CDR3, the DNA is TGTGCCTGGAGCTCCCCGGGACAGGTTCCCCTCTATGGCTACACCTTC. This translates into CAWSSPGQVPLYGYTF.

V gene TRBV7-9 combines with J gene TRBJ2-1; 8 bases are a match to TRBD2. There are 17 residues in the CDR3. V lost 5 bases and J lost 4; bases outside the gene matches: 13. Germline V gene lookup returns CDR1 SEHNR and CDR2 FQNEAQ (reference sequence). The CDR3 reads CASSHPSSGSTYNEQFF. CDR3 nucleotides: TGTGCCAGCAGCCACCCTAGCAGCGGGAGTACTTACAATGAGCAGTTCTTC.

V gene TRBV4-1 combines with J gene TRBJ2-7, with 9 bases identical to TRBD2. Germline V lookup: CDR1 MGHRA, CDR2 YSYEKL. With 10 bases clipped from V and 7 bases from J, the junction kept 8 bases outside the gene matches. This CDR3 comprises 12 residues. The CDR3 sequence is CATSGTLGEQYF. The CDR3 nucleotides read TGCGCCACTAGCGGGACCCTAGGGGAGCAGTACTTC.

V is TRBV19 and J is TRBJ2-2; 14 nucleotides match TRBD2. The trim removed 4 bases at V and 2 bases at J, leaving 3 bases unmatched. CDR3 length: 17 amino acids. From germline, CDR1 is LNHDA and CDR2 SQIVND (reference sequence). The CDR3 protein is CASSKGLAGVNTGELFF. The CDR3 DNA reads as TGTGCCAGTAGTAAGGGACTAGCGGGAGTAAACACCGGGGAGCTGTTTTTT. The full variable domain, completed using reference TRBV19 and TRBJ2-2, is DGGITQSPKYLFRKEGQNVTLSCEQNLNHDAMYWYRQDPGQGLRLIYYSQIVNDFQKGDIAEGYSVSREKKESFPLTVTSAQKNPTAFYLCASSKGLAGVNTGELFFGEGSRLTVL.

The genes are TRBV2 and TRBJ2-5; the match to TRBD2 covers 9 bases. V dropped 1 base and J dropped 4; count of bases not matched to a gene: 4. There are 15 residues in the CDR3. The germline CDR1 and CDR2 sequences are SNHLY and FYNNEI. The CDR3 region has the DNA TGTGCCAGCAGTGAAGGGTTTAGCGGGAGAGAGACCCAGTACTTC. As protein: CASSEGFSGRETQYF.

The rearrangement joins TRBV19 to TRBJ2-1, with 7 positions matching TRBD2. Trimming removed 1 base from V and 7 bases from J; junction bases left unmatched: 4. CDR3 length equals 14 residues. Germline V gene lookup returns CDR1 LNHDA and CDR2 SQIVND (reference sequence). The CDR3 coding sequence is TGTGCCAGTAGTATAGGCGGGAGACAGAATGAGCAGTTCTTC. This translates into CASSIGGRQNEQFF.